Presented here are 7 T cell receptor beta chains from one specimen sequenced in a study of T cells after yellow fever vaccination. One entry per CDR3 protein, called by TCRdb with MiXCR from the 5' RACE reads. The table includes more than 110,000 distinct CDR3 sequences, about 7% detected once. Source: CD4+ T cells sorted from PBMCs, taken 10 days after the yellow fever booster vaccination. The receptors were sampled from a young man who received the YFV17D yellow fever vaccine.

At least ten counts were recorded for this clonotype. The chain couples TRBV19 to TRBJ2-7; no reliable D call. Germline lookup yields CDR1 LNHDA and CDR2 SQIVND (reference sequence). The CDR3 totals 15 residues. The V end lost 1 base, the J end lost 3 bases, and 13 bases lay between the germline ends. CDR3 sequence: CASSIVGDFDYEQYF. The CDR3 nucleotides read TGTGCCAGTAGTATAGTAGGAGACTTCGACTACGAGCAGTACTTC.

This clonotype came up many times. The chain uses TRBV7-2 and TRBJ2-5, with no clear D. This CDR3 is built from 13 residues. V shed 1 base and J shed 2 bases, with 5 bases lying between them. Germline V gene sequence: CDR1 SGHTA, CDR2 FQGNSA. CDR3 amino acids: CASSLVQQETQYF. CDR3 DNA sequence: TGTGCCAGCAGCTTAGTCCAGCAAGAGACCCAGTACTTC. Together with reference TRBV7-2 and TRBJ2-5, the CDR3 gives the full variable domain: GAGVSQSPSNKVTEKGKDVELRCDPISGHTALYWYRQSLGQGLEFLIYFQGNSAPDKSGLPSDRFSAERTGGSVSTLTIQRTQQEDSAVYLCASSLVQQETQYFGPGTRLLVL.

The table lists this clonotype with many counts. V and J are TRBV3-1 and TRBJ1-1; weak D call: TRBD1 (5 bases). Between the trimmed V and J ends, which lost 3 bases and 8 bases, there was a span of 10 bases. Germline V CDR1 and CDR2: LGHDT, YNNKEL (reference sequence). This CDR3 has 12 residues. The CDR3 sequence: CASSQVGHEAFF. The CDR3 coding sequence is TGTGCCAGCAGCCAGGTAGGACACGAAGCTTTCTTT. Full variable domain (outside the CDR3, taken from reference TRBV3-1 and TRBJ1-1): DTAVSQTPKYLVTQMGNDKSIKCEQNLGHDTMYWYKQDSKKFLKIMFSYNNKELIINETVPNRFSPKSPDKAHLNLHINSLELGDSAVYFCASSQVGHEAFFGQGTRLTVV.

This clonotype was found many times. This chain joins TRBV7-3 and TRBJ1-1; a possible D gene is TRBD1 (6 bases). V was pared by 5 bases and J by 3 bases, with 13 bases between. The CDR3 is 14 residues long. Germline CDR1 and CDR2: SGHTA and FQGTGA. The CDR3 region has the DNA TGTGCCAGCAGCCGGGGGGGCGTCGACACTGAAGCTTTCTTT. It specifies CASSRGGVDTEAFF. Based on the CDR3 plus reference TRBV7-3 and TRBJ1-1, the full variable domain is GAGVSQTPSNKVTEKGKYVELRCDPISGHTALYWYRQSLGQGPEFLIYFQGTGAADDSGLPNDRFFAVRPEGSVSTLKIQRTERGDSAVYLCASSRGGVDTEAFFGQGTRLTVV.

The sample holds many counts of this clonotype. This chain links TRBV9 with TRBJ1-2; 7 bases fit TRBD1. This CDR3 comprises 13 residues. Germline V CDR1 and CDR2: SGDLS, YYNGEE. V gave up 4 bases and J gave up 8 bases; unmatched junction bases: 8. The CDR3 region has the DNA TGTGCCAGCAGCAAAGAAGGACAGGTCGGCTACACCTTC. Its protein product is CASSKEGQVGYTF.

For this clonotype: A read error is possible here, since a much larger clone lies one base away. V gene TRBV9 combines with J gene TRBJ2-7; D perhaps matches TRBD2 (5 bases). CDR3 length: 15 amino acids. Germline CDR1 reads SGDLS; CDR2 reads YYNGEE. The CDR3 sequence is CSSSVSGDKSYEQYF. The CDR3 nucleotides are TGTTCCAGCAGCGTCAGCGGAGACAAGTCTTACGAGCAGTACTTC.

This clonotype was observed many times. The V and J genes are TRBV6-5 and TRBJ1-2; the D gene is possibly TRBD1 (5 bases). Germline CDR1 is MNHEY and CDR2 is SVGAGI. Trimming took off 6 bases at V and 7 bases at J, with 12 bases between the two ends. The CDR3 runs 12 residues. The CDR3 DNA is TGTGCCAGCAGCACAGGAGGGTTTGGCTACACCTTC. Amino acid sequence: CASSTGGFGYTF.